The rows below give T cell receptor beta chains drawn from one sample of a study of T-cell reconstitution after alpha-beta-depleted transplantation in children. A single record per CDR3 protein comes from TCRdb applying MiXCR to the PCR reads. The sample carries approximately 350,000 distinct CDR3 sequences, under 13% recorded once. Here the sequenced sample was PBMCs from the stem cell graft donor, taken from the stem cell graft. These receptors came from a human donor who donated a stem cell graft to a child with acute lymphoblastic leukemia. Each CDR3 is given without its conserved first and last residue. D genes are given only for firm matches.

J gene,V gene,D gene,CDR3 protein
TRBJ1-1,TRBV5-1,-,ASSQGPTNTEAF
TRBJ2-5,TRBV7-2,-,ASSLQRLQETQY
TRBJ2-7,TRBV3-1,TRBD2,ASSQPGLAPSYEQY
TRBJ1-5,TRBV20-1,TRBD1,SARDGHRGYSNQPQH
TRBJ2-1,TRBV27,-,ASTLMGAPGLNEQF
TRBJ2-7,TRBV7-9,TRBD2,ASSKTSGYEQY
TRBJ2-5,TRBV29-1,-,SVEGPGLETQY
TRBJ1-2,TRBV20-1,-,SARGTQRGNYGYT
TRBJ2-1,TRBV7-6,-,ASPADGWGNEQF
TRBJ1-3,TRBV9,-,ASSGEISGNTIY
TRBJ2-7,TRBV12-3/TRBV12-4,-,ASSSQGRSGGQY
TRBJ2-7,TRBV6-5,TRBD2,ASSYGLAVTYEQY
TRBJ2-7,TRBV24-1,-,ATSALAGSSYEQY
TRBJ2-4,TRBV5-1,-,ASSSFAQGTVAKNIQY
TRBJ2-3,TRBV29-1,-,SVGGNLDTQY
TRBJ2-7,TRBV7-9,-,ASSLLARDYEQY
TRBJ2-7,TRBV5-6,TRBD1,ASSKTGATSYEQY
TRBJ2-3,TRBV4-1,TRBD2,ASTSLAALTDTQY
TRBJ2-1,TRBV30,TRBD2,AWSPSGDPDEQF
TRBJ2-5,TRBV5-1,-,ASSLDRATETQY
TRBJ2-7,TRBV27,TRBD2,ASSSLRLAGVYEQY
TRBJ2-7,TRBV28,-,ASSTWDQLYEQY
TRBJ2-2,TRBV28,TRBD1,ASSTRTGRPGELF
TRBJ2-1,TRBV10-3,TRBD1,ATNPPTGTGHNEQF
TRBJ1-5,TRBV12-3/TRBV12-4,-,ASSRAAISSQPQH
TRBJ2-1,TRBV24-1,TRBD1,ATSDPVGTGGPYNEQF
TRBJ2-1,TRBV7-9,-,VSSLGTSGEQF
TRBJ2-1,TRBV20-1,-,SAPVTSRNEQF
TRBJ2-1,TRBV28,TRBD2,ASSAPTSGSAALDEQF
TRBJ2-2,TRBV5-4,-,ASSLGGGAAGELF
TRBJ1-3,TRBV29-1,-,SARSGNTIY
TRBJ2-5,TRBV12-3/TRBV12-4,TRBD1,ASSLSTGGGETQY
TRBJ1-6,TRBV11-1,-,ASSPRDGAYSPLH
TRBJ2-7,TRBV19,-,ASSGRQSYEQY
TRBJ2-7,TRBV6-1,-,ASSPGTEYYEQY
TRBJ2-1,TRBV7-9,-,ASSTTSGSSYNEQF
TRBJ2-5,TRBV11-1,-,ASSGQLQTQY
TRBJ2-2,TRBV11-2,TRBD2,ASSPKTSGVGELF
TRBJ2-2,TRBV7-9,-,ANSPGKFNTGELF
TRBJ2-1,TRBV20-1,TRBD2,SARTPGLAGVRNEQF
TRBJ2-1,TRBV27,-,ASSLWGTGTPDF
TRBJ2-1,TRBV20-1,-,SAFSLTGYNEQF
TRBJ1-4,TRBV2,TRBD1,ASSLTPGTAKRLF
TRBJ2-3,TRBV3-1,-,ASSPGAGRRTATQY
TRBJ1-2,TRBV6-5,TRBD1,ASSYSQGAGYT
TRBJ2-1,TRBV7-9,TRBD2,ASSTPGTSSYNEQF
TRBJ2-3,TRBV20-1,-,SARDPHTDTQY
TRBJ2-1,TRBV4-3,-,ASSPGEGGNEQF
TRBJ2-6,TRBV12-3/TRBV12-4,-,ASRTVLGGANVLT
TRBJ2-5,TRBV11-2,TRBD2,ASSLGSGGGLKTQY
TRBJ2-7,TRBV7-2,TRBD2,ASSSTSGRGEQY
TRBJ2-5,TRBV20-1,TRBD2,CARLAGGPQETQY
TRBJ1-5,TRBV2,-,ASSDQVDLQPQH
TRBJ1-5,TRBV12-3/TRBV12-4,-,ASVELNQPQH
TRBJ2-3,TRBV27,-,ASTSGYLTDTQY
TRBJ2-1,TRBV4-2,-,ASSQVRGDSYLAGEQF
TRBJ1-1,TRBV14,-,ASSPRAVNTEAF